The 21 T cell receptor beta chains below were found in one sample sequenced in a study of T cell clones after liver transplantation. TCRdb keeps only in-frame clones here, not all; method: immunoSEQ multiplex PCR. The data contain about 72,000 clones, under 95% of them singletons. The sample consisted of CD4+ T cells from blood, taken before liver transplant. Receptors originate from a human donor who received a liver transplant.

The chain uses TRBV27 and TRBJ2-7; D may be TRBD1 or TRBD2 (5 bases each). The V and J ends lost 5 bases and 2 bases respectively, with 25 bases between them. The CDR3 spans 18 residues. Germline V gene sequence: CDR1 MNHEY, CDR2 SMNVEV (reference sequence). The CDR3 sequence is CASSTQAPPGTLTYEQYF. The DNA for the CDR3 is TGTGCCAGCAGTACGCAAGCGCCCCCTGGGACCCTCACCTACGAGCAGTACTTC.

The rearrangement joins TRBV7-8 to TRBJ2-1; D is perhaps TRBD1 (5 bases). V lost 5 bases and J lost 7, with 21 bases in between. Germline loops: CDR1 SGHVS, CDR2 FQNEAQ. The CDR3 is made up of 16 amino acids. CDR3 DNA: TGTGCCAGCAGCCCAACTTTGGGGCCAGGCCAAAATGAGCAGTTCTTC. Translated, it gives CASSPTLGPGQNEQFF.

This clone was detected a few times. In nucleotides, the CDR3 is TGTGCCAGCAGTTTATCGGACAGGTCTCAGCCCCAGCATTTT. This sequence encodes CASSLSDRSQPQHF. This chain links TRBV28 with TRBJ1-5; TRBD1 matches at 7 bases. The CDR3 spans 14 residues. Germline V lookup: CDR1 MDHEN, CDR2 SYDVKM. With V trimmed by 1 base and J by 6 bases, 3 bases remained unmatched.

The rearrangement joins TRBV20-1 to TRBJ2-3; no firm D call. Germline V lookup: CDR1 DFQATT, CDR2 SNEGSKA (reference sequence). CDR3 size: 11 residues. Between the trimmed V and J ends, which lost 2 bases and 5 bases, there was a span of 5 bases. CDR3 DNA: TGCAGTGCTAGATACCTAGATACGCAGTATTTT. The encoded protein is CSARYLDTQYF.

The V call is TRBV6-1, the J call TRBJ2-1; D gene unclear. Trimming removed 10 bases from V and 5 bases from J, with 12 bases in between. Germline V CDR1 and CDR2: MNHNS, SASEGT. This CDR3 has 12 amino acids. CDR3 nucleotide sequence: TGTGCCACCTCCTCCCGGAACAATGAGCAGTTCTTC. This encodes CATSSRNNEQFF.

The chain joins TRBV19 to TRBJ1-1; D ambiguous. Germline-derived CDR1 and CDR2 are LNHDA and SQIVND (reference sequence). Trimming took 3 bases from V and 1 from J, leaving 12 bases between them. This CDR3 has 15 amino acids. The CDR3 region is CASSINRDPNTEAFF. CDR3 nucleotide sequence: TGTGCCAGTAGTATTAACCGCGACCCGAACACTGAAGCTTTCTTT.

The table lists this clone with many counts. This chain joins TRBV11-3 and TRBJ2-7, with D unclear. The CDR3 length is 14 residues. The germline V gene has CDR1 SGHNT and CDR2 YENEEA. Trimming took off 5 bases at V and 4 bases at J, with 15 bases between the two ends. The CDR3 region is CASSPGPSAYEQYF. DNA for the CDR3: TGTGCCAGCAGCCCGGGTCCCTCAGCTTACGAGCAGTACTTC.

V usage is TRBV30 and J usage is TRBJ1-2; D is possibly TRBD1 (6 bases). V was clipped by 6 bases and J by 8 bases, with 22 bases between them. Germline values: CDR1 GTSNPN, CDR2 SVGIG (reference sequence). There are 14 residues in the CDR3. CDR3: CACPKPGAGYGYTF. As DNA, the CDR3 is TGTGCCTGTCCGAAACCGGGGGCTGGCTACGGCTACACCTTC.

The J gene is TRBJ1-1, the V gene TRBV15; D unresolved. The CDR3 is 12 amino acids. V was clipped by 2 bases and J by 8 bases, with 9 bases between them. Germline values: CDR1 LNHNV, CDR2 YYDKDF (reference sequence). CDR3: CATSRPLQEAFF. The CDR3 DNA follows: TGTGCCACCAGCAGACCCTTGCAGGAAGCTTTCTTT.

The genes are TRBV10-3 and TRBJ2-5; 14 nucleotides match TRBD2. CDR1 is ENHRY and CDR2 is SYGVKD in the germline V gene. This CDR3 contains 14 residues. V was clipped by 8 bases and J by 4 bases; unmatched bases: 3. CDR3 bases: TGTGCCATCGGGACTAGCGGGAGTGGAGAGACCCAGTACTTC. As protein: CAIGTSGSGETQYF.

The rearrangement joins TRBV4-2 to TRBJ2-3; tentative D call: TRBD2 (5 bases). V was clipped by 1 base and J by 1 base, with 12 bases between them. This CDR3 has 16 amino acids. Germline assignment: CDR1 LGHNA and CDR2 YNFKEQ. The CDR3 sequence: CASSQVEADRTDTQYF. The CDR3 nucleotides read TGTGCCAGCAGCCAAGTCGAAGCGGATCGCACAGATACGCAGTATTTT.

The chain recombines TRBV5-1 with TRBJ2-7, with 9 bases that match TRBD2. CDR3 length: 15 residues. Trimming took 4 bases from V and 2 from J; bases not matched to a gene: 7. The germline gives CDR1 SGHRS, CDR2 YFSETQ. The CDR3 is CASSTSSGAPYEQYF. CDR3 coding DNA: TGCGCCAGCAGCACGTCTAGCGGGGCCCCCTACGAGCAGTACTTC.

The V call is TRBV18, the J call TRBJ1-1; no clear D gene. CDR3 length: 15 amino acids. Germline V gene data show CDR1 as KGHSH and CDR2 as LQKENI. Trimming left V 1 base short and J 4 bases short, with 13 bases between. CDR3 protein: CASSPLQAGPTEAFF. Written as DNA, the CDR3 is TGTGCCAGCTCACCACTTCAGGCAGGACCCACTGAAGCTTTCTTT.

The chain recombines TRBV7-3 with TRBJ2-7; D might be TRBD1 (6 bases). CDR3 length equals 13 residues. Germline V gene data show CDR1 as SGHTA and CDR2 as FQGTGA. V lost 5 bases and J lost 6, with 14 bases in between. In DNA form, the CDR3 reads TGTGCCAGCAGCCCCGCGAGAGGGGGCGAGCAGTACTTC. It yields the protein CASSPARGGEQYF. Complete variable domain (other parts from reference TRBV7-3 and TRBJ2-7): GAGVSQTPSNKVTEKGKYVELRCDPISGHTALYWYRQSLGQGPEFLIYFQGTGAADDSGLPNDRFFAVRPEGSVSTLKIQRTERGDSAVYLCASSPARGGEQYFGPGTRLTVT.

The rearrangement uses TRBV29-1 and TRBJ2-3; D perhaps matches TRBD1 (5 bases). This CDR3 comprises 12 residues. V was cut by 3 bases and J by 4 bases, with 8 bases left in between. Germline V CDR1 and CDR2: SQVTM, ANQGSEA. The CDR3 DNA follows: TGCAGCGTTGACAGGGTGGCAGATACGCAGTATTTT. Translation: CSVDRVADTQYF.

The chain links TRBV12-5 to TRBJ2-7; 7 nucleotides align to TRBD1. J was trimmed by 9 bases and V by 1 base; bases with no gene match: 12. The germline V gene encodes CDR1 LGHNT and CDR2 FRNRAP. The length of the CDR3 is 15 residues. In DNA, the CDR3 is TGTGCTAGTGGTTTGGCCTTGGGACAGACTTTTCGGCAGTACTTC. This codes for CASGLALGQTFRQYF.

The chain employs TRBV7-2 and TRBJ2-5; 11 bases map to TRBD1. This CDR3 region has 14 residues. V was clipped by 8 bases and J by 4 bases; unmatched bases: 6. Germline V lookup: CDR1 SGHTA, CDR2 FQGNSA. The CDR3 DNA is TGTGCCAGCGGCGGGACAGGGGGGCGAGAGACCCAGTACTTC. As protein: CASGGTGGRETQYF.

The chain is built from TRBV27 and TRBJ2-5; TRBD2 might be the D (6 bases). CDR1 and CDR2 (germline): MNHEY, SMNVEV (reference sequence). The V end was cut by 4 bases, the J end by 4 bases, with 13 bases between. There are 14 residues in the CDR3. The CDR3 sequence: CASSSPGLGETQYF. CDR3 bases: TGTGCCAGCAGTTCGCCGGGACTGGGAGAGACCCAGTACTTC.

This chain links TRBV6-6 with TRBJ2-3; the D is unclear. Germline V gene sequence: CDR1 MNHNY, CDR2 SVGAGI (reference sequence). V was clipped by 7 bases and J by 2 bases, with 7 bases between them. The CDR3 contains 12 residues. For the CDR3, the DNA is TGTGCCAGCAACGGGCTCACAGATACGCAGTATTTT. This codes for CASNGLTDTQYF.

The V and J genes are TRBV21-1 and TRBJ2-1; TRBD1, as called in the table, went unchecked against the DNA. TRBV21-1 is assigned pseudogene status. The CDR3 runs 16 residues. CDR3 nucleotides: TGTGCCAGCAGCATCAGGACCGAGTACAGGGACAATGAGCAGTTCTTC. The encoded protein is CASSIRTEYRDNEQFF.

In its sample, this clone is medium-sized. The genes are TRBV5-1 and TRBJ1-3; 9 bases are a match to TRBD1. CDR3 length equals 17 residues. Germline-derived CDR1 and CDR2 are SGHRS and YFSETQ. V dropped 1 base and J dropped 0; count of bases not matched to a gene: 5. The CDR3 spells CASSLTGGENSGNTIYF. In nucleotides, the CDR3 is TGCGCCAGCAGCTTGACAGGGGGCGAAAACTCTGGAAACACCATATATTTT.